This T cell receptor beta chain was recovered during a study of T cell responses to AZD1222 COVID-19 vaccine. Whole-study findings and limits: The study found vaccine-associated CD4 TCRs spanning spike, dominant at 160-218 and 743-854. After two AZD1222 doses, spike-specific TCR breadth and depth rose versus day 0.

V was clipped by 1 base and J by 3 bases; unmatched bases: 7. CDR3 length: 15 residues. CDR1 and CDR2 (germline): SQVTM, ANQGSEA. Only in-frame clones appear in the TCRdb table, and some are missing; sequencing was by immunoSEQ multiplex PCR. The sample includes around 180,000 clones, about 86% of them seen just once. Comment on this clone: Its antigen is unknown.

V and J are TRBV29-1 and TRBJ1-2, with 8 bases matching TRBD1. This TCR derives from an adult in good health. Sequencing was performed on peripheral blood, taken on day 0 of AZD1222 vaccination. CDR3 region: CSVEARLGQDYGYTF. In DNA, the CDR3 is TGCAGCGTTGAAGCACGCCTGGGACAGGACTATGGCTACACCTTC.